The 17 T cell receptor beta chains below come from one sample, sequenced in a study of blood T cell repertoires in COVID-19. Profiled with immunoSEQ multiplex PCR; TCRdb holds only in-frame clones, not every one. The sample records more than 95,000 clones, 81% being singletons. The sequenced material came from peripheral blood. These receptors originate from a man older than 75 with acute or convalescent COVID-19.

The chain links TRBV3-1 (or the pseudogene TRBV3-2) to TRBJ1-3; D unresolved. This CDR3 is 17 amino acids long. Between the trimmed V and J ends, which lost 1 base and 0 bases, there was a span of 13 bases. Germline CDR1 is LGHDT and CDR2 is YNNKEL (reference sequence). In DNA form, the CDR3 reads TGTGCCAGCAGCCAAGTCGCCGGACTGTTCTCTGGAAACACCATATATTTT. Protein sequence: CASSQVAGLFSGNTIYF.

The chain's CDR3 is CASESPRDREDEKLFF. CDR3 DNA sequence: TGCGCCAGCGAATCGCCTAGGGACAGGGAGGATGAAAAACTGTTTTTT. V is TRBV23-1 and J is TRBJ1-4, with 9 positions matching TRBD1. TRBV23-1 is flagged as an ORF with uncertain function. The CDR3 is 16 amino acids. After removal of 8 bases from V and 6 bases from J, the junction contained 13 bases not matched to a gene.

The chain carries TRBV5-1 and TRBJ2-7, with TRBD1 matching over 12 bases. Germline trimming cut 8 bases from V and 11 bases from J; bases unmatched to any gene: 8. Germline CDR1 SGHRS, CDR2 YFSETQ. The CDR3 loop spans 12 amino acids. The CDR3 DNA is TGCGCCAGTGGACCGGGACAGGGGGCGAAGTACTTC. This gives the protein CASGPGQGAKYF.

The chain uses TRBV7-2 and TRBJ2-7; weak D call: TRBD2 (7 bases). The CDR3 covers 14 residues. CDR1 and CDR2 from the germline V gene are SGHTA and FQGNSA. V was shortened by 1 base and J by 2 bases, with 9 bases between the two germline ends. CDR3 bases: TGTGCCAGCAGCTTAGTGGGGGGGCCCTACGAGCAGTACTTC. Its translation: CASSLVGGPYEQYF.

As to this clone: Other DNA sequences in the same sample also yield this CDR3. The rearrangement links TRBV28 to TRBJ2-7; TRBD2 matches at 7 bases. Germline-derived CDR1 and CDR2 are MDHEN and SYDVKM. The CDR3 extends over 16 amino acids. V lost 3 bases and J lost 1; bases outside the gene matches: 9. The CDR3 nucleotides are TGTGCCAGCAGTTTGGGTCGGGGGGTAGGGTCCTACGAGCAGTACTTC. This codes for CASSLGRGVGSYEQYF.

The CDR3 bases are TGTGCCAGCAGCTTATTAGCACCCAGCTCCTACAATGAGCAGTTCTTC. Its protein product is CASSLLAPSSYNEQFF. V usage is TRBV5-6 and J usage is TRBJ2-1; D ambiguous. Germline V CDR1 and CDR2: SGHDT, YYEEEE. The CDR3 consists of 16 residues. Trimming took 2 bases from V and 0 from J, leaving 12 bases between them.

The J gene is TRBJ1-2, the V gene TRBV5-1, with TRBD1 as a possible D gene (5 bases). Germline-derived CDR1 and CDR2 are SGHRS and YFSETQ. Trimming removed 1 base from V and 6 bases from J, with 13 bases in between. CDR3 length: 14 residues. The CDR3 DNA sequence: TGCGCCAGCAGCTTGATTGGCCAGGGCGATGGCTACACCTTC. Its translation: CASSLIGQGDGYTF.

This clone appeared a few times. V is TRBV19 and J is TRBJ2-7; TRBD2 is a possible D gene (6 bases). This CDR3 has 15 amino acids. The ends were cut back, 5 bases at V and 1 base at J, with 15 bases in the middle. Looked up from germline, CDR1 is LNHDA and CDR2 is SQIVND (reference sequence). The CDR3 DNA sequence: TGTGCCAGTAGTCCACCCGGACTACCGTCCTACGAGCAGTACTTC. Translating gives CASSPPGLPSYEQYF. The variable domain in full, completed from reference TRBV19 and TRBJ2-7, reads DGGITQSPKYLFRKEGQNVTLSCEQNLNHDAMYWYRQDPGQGLRLIYYSQIVNDFQKGDIAEGYSVSREKKESFPLTVTSAQKNPTAFYLCASSPPGLPSYEQYFGPGTRLTVT.

V usage is TRBV18 and J usage is TRBJ1-1, with D unclear. The V and J ends lost 2 bases and 6 bases respectively, with 13 bases between them. The CDR3 is 14 amino acids. Germline V gene data show CDR1 as KGHSH and CDR2 as LQKENI. The CDR3 sequence: CASSPNARVSEAFF. The CDR3 bases are TGTGCCAGCTCACCAAACGCCCGGGTCTCTGAAGCTTTCTTT.

The chain carries TRBV7-3 and TRBJ2-2; 8 bases fit TRBD1. The CDR3 loop spans 16 amino acids. Germline CDR1 reads SGHTA; CDR2 reads FQGTGA. Trimming at V came to 4 bases and at J to 2 bases, leaving 6 bases not matched to a gene. The CDR3 region is CASSSDRGLNTGELFF. The DNA of the CDR3 is TGTGCCAGCAGCTCTGACAGGGGACTTAACACCGGGGAGCTGTTTTTT.

In this sample, this clone turned up once. This chain uses TRBV10-3 with TRBJ2-7; TRBD1 is a possible D gene (6 bases). The CDR3 totals 13 residues. V lost 3 bases to trimming and J lost 6 bases, with 12 bases between them. Germline CDR1 and CDR2: ENHRY and SYGVKD. DNA for the CDR3: TGTGCCATCAGTGAAAACAGGGAGCGCGAGCAGTACTTC. Translation: CAISENREREQYF.

The gene calls are TRBV30 and TRBJ1-6, with TRBD1 identical over 10 bases. Germline lookup yields CDR1 GTSNPN and CDR2 SVGIG (reference sequence). V lost 4 bases, J lost 9 bases, and 6 bases stayed unmatched. There are 14 residues in the CDR3. The CDR3 coding sequence is TGTGCCTGGAACCGGGACAGGGGTACTTCACCCCTCCACTTT. It specifies CAWNRDRGTSPLHF.

The CDR3, as DNA: TGTGCCAGCTCACCTACACAGACCTCAAATAGCAATCAGCCCCAGCATTTT. This encodes CASSPTQTSNSNQPQHF. The rearrangement uses TRBV18 and TRBJ1-5; D ambiguous. Trimming stripped 3 bases from V and 0 bases from J, with 15 bases between. Germline V gene lookup returns CDR1 KGHSH and CDR2 LQKENI. The CDR3 runs 17 residues. The whole variable domain, remainder taken from reference TRBV18 and TRBJ1-5, is NAGVMQNPRHLVRRRGQEARLRCSPMKGHSHVYWYRQLPEEGLKFMVYLQKENIIDESGMPKERFSAEFPKEGPSILRIQQVVRGDSAAYFCASSPTQTSNSNQPQHFGDGTRLSIL.

The rearrangement joins TRBV29-1 to TRBJ1-5; D might be TRBD1 (5 bases). CDR1 and CDR2 from the germline V gene are SQVTM and ANQGSEA. This CDR3 contains 13 residues. V gave up 6 bases and J gave up 5 bases, with 14 bases separating them. CDR3 sequence: CSVGDFPYQPQHF. CDR3 DNA: TGCAGCGTAGGGGATTTTCCTTATCAGCCCCAGCATTTT.

The chain joins TRBV3-1 (or the pseudogene TRBV3-2) to TRBJ1-2, with D tentatively TRBD1 (5 bases). Looked up from germline, CDR1 is LGHDT and CDR2 is YNNKEL (reference sequence). Trimming stripped 1 base from V and 4 bases from J, with 7 bases between. There are 13 residues in the CDR3. CDR3 DNA: TGTGCCAGCAGCCAAGCAGGGATCTATGGCTACACCTTC. Its protein is CASSQAGIYGYTF.

The chain employs TRBV5-1 and TRBJ2-7, with 7 nucleotides matching TRBD2. The J segment lost 0 bases and the V segment lost 2 bases, leaving 5 bases of the junction unmatched. CDR3 length: 15 residues. Germline V gene sequence: CDR1 SGHRS, CDR2 YFSETQ. The DNA for the CDR3 is TGCGCCAGCAGCTTCGGAGCGGGGAGCTCCTACGAGCAGTACTTC. Its protein product is CASSFGAGSSYEQYF.

The V and J genes are TRBV29-1 and TRBJ1-1, with 8 bases matching TRBD1. Germline V gene data show CDR1 as SQVTM and CDR2 as ANQGSEA. This CDR3 comprises 12 residues. J was trimmed by 5 bases and V by 7 bases; bases with no gene match: 6. As DNA, the CDR3 is TGCAGCGCCGCCAGGGGGCTTACTGAAGCTTTCTTT. This translates into CSAARGLTEAFF. Supplemented by reference TRBV29-1 and TRBJ1-1, the full variable domain reads SAVISQKPSRDICQRGTSLTIQCQVDSQVTMMFWYRQQPGQSLTLIATANQGSEATYESGFVIDKFPISRPNLTFSTLTVSNMSPEDSSIYLCSAARGLTEAFFGQGTRLTVV.